A single sample gave rise to the 9 T cell receptor beta chains below, sequenced in a study of response to subunit inactivated influenza vaccine. TCRdb re-analysed the RT-PCR reads in MiXCR, keeping a single row per CDR3 protein. The sample contains approximately 530,000 distinct CDR3 sequences, 6% to 9% of which appear only once. The sample in question was PBMCs from blood, obtained approximately 25 months after vaccination. The source is a man between 50 and 69 years old who received an inactivated influenza vaccine.

This clonotype appeared many times. V gene TRBV7-9 combines with J gene TRBJ2-1, with D unclear. Germline CDR1 SEHNR, CDR2 FQNEAQ (reference sequence). Trimming cost V 1 base and J 2 bases, with 9 bases left between them. The CDR3 contains 15 residues. In DNA form, the CDR3 reads TGTGCCAGCAGCTTAGGAGGTGGGGCCTACAATGAGCAGTTCTTC. This sequence encodes CASSLGGGAYNEQFF.

This clonotype was recorded a few times. The gene calls are TRBV7-2 and TRBJ2-4, with D tentatively TRBD2 (6 bases). This CDR3 is 15 amino acids long. V was cut by 5 bases and J by 5 bases, with 16 bases left in between. Germline V CDR1 and CDR2: SGHTA, FQGNSA. CDR3 protein: CASSRASGSQNIQYF. CDR3 nucleotide sequence: TGTGCCAGCAGCCGCGCGTCCGGGAGTCAAAACATTCAGTACTTC.

This clonotype was detected ten times or more. The chain couples TRBV6-5 to TRBJ2-1, with D possibly TRBD1 on 5 matching bases. This CDR3 comprises 14 residues. Trimming left V 4 bases short and J 8 bases short, with 15 bases between. The germline gives CDR1 MNHEY, CDR2 SVGAGI. CDR3 sequence (DNA): TGTGCCAGCAGTTTAGGGTCTGGGGCACATGAGCAGTTCTTC. Translated, it gives CASSLGSGAHEQFF.

The sample holds a few counts of this clonotype. CDR3 bases: TGCAGCGTTGAAGTGGGTTGGAGAATGAACACTGAAGCTTTCTTT. Amino acids: CSVEVGWRMNTEAFF. The chain employs TRBV29-1 and TRBJ1-1; D is uncertain. From germline, CDR1 is SQVTM and CDR2 ANQGSEA. Deletions cut 1 base from V and 0 bases from J, with 12 bases between. This CDR3 contains 15 residues.

This clonotype has just a few counts. This CDR3 is CAISGFRDNQETQYF. CDR3 in DNA: TGTGCCATCAGTGGATTTAGGGATAATCAAGAGACCCAGTACTTC. This rearrangement joins TRBV10-3 to TRBJ2-5, with unresolved D. Per germline, CDR1 ENHRY and CDR2 SYGVKD. The CDR3 totals 15 residues. The V gene lost 4 bases and the J gene lost 2 bases, with 14 bases spanning the gap.

This clonotype was observed many times. The chain recombines TRBV9 with TRBJ2-7; TRBD2 is a possible D gene (6 bases). CDR1 and CDR2 from the germline V gene are SGDLS and YYNGEE. The V end was cut by 0 bases, the J end by 3 bases, with 10 bases between. The CDR3 loop spans 14 amino acids. The chain's CDR3 is CASSVGLEGYEQYF. CDR3 nucleotides: TGTGCCAGCAGCGTAGGACTAGAGGGCTACGAGCAGTACTTC.

Only a few counts were recorded for this clonotype. This chain links TRBV20-1 with TRBJ2-1, with 14 bases fitting TRBD2. This CDR3 is 16 amino acids long. Per germline, CDR1 DFQATT and CDR2 SNEGSKA (reference sequence). J was trimmed by 4 bases and V by 4 bases; bases with no gene match: 6. The CDR3 nucleotides are TGCAGTGCTAAAAGGACTAGCGGGAGGACTTACAATGAGCAGTTCTTC. This encodes CSAKRTSGRTYNEQFF.

This clonotype was picked up a small number of times. The CDR3 sequence: CASSQEPRSQETQYF. The DNA for the CDR3 is TGCGCCAGCAGCCAAGAGCCCCGCTCCCAAGAGACCCAGTACTTC. The V and J genes are TRBV4-3 and TRBJ2-5; unclear D gene. V was trimmed by 0 bases and J by 1 base, leaving 9 bases between them. There are 15 residues in the CDR3. Germline V gene sequence: CDR1 LGHNA, CDR2 YSLEER.

This clonotype was seen at least ten times. V is TRBV28 and J is TRBJ2-1, with TRBD2 identical over 12 bases. From germline, CDR1 is MDHEN and CDR2 SYDVKM. Losses at the gene ends were 4 bases for V and 6 bases for J; bases not matched to a gene: 7. The CDR3 consists of 16 residues. Here the CDR3 DNA reads TGTGCCAGCAGTTCACGTGGACTAGCGGGATTCAATGAGCAGTTCTTC. As protein: CASSSRGLAGFNEQFF. Full variable domain (remainder filled in from reference TRBV28 and TRBJ2-1): DVKVTQSSRYLVKRTGEKVFLECVQDMDHENMFWYRQDPGLGLRLIYFSYDVKMKEKGDIPEGYSVSREKKERFSLILESASTNQTSMYLCASSSRGLAGFNEQFFGPGTRLTVL.